Presented here are 15 T cell receptor beta chains from one specimen sequenced in a study of Ad26.COV2.S vaccination and SARS-CoV-2 variants. The assay was immunoSEQ multiplex PCR, and TCRdb's table has in-frame clones only and misses some. The table records some 270,000 clones, around nine tenths of them present only once. Sample treatment: 19 received Ad26.COV2.S at low or high dose, single or two shots; several received placebo; per-sample allocation not given. Sampling was done on day 63 after the first vaccine or placebo injection. This specimen consisted of peripheral blood, obtained in a trial of Ad26.COV2.S vaccine versus placebo. These receptors were collected from a person between 18 and 59 years old who received the Ad26.COV2.S COVID-19 vaccine or a placebo.

The chain employs TRBV9 and TRBJ2-6; D perhaps matches TRBD1 (5 bases). V was trimmed by 3 bases and J by 0 bases, leaving 10 bases between them. The CDR3 loop spans 16 amino acids. Germline CDR1 and CDR2: SGDLS and YYNGEE. CDR3 amino acids: CASSEGINSGANVLTF. The CDR3 bases are TGTGCCAGCAGCGAGGGGATAAACTCTGGGGCCAACGTCCTGACTTTC.

Worth noting for this clone: Other DNA sequences in this sample translate to the same CDR3. The chain recombines TRBV12-3 or TRBV12-4 with TRBJ1-2; D is perhaps TRBD1 (5 bases). The CDR3 extends over 13 amino acids. Trimming shortened V by 4 bases and J by 5 bases, and 11 bases separated the two germline ends. As DNA, the CDR3 is TGTGCCAGCAGTTCGGGGCCTGTTTATGGCTACACCTTC. Its translation: CASSSGPVYGYTF.

This sequence joins TRBV18 and TRBJ1-1; TRBD1 is a possible D gene (6 bases). Germline CDR1 KGHSH, CDR2 LQKENI. V lost 0 bases and J lost 2, with 19 bases in between. The CDR3 has 18 residues. The CDR3 DNA is TGTGCCAGCTCACCACCTGGGTTTAGGACAGTCCGAAACACTGAAGCTTTCTTT. It translates to CASSPPGFRTVRNTEAFF.

This clone is a singleton in its sample. The rearrangement uses TRBV11-2 and TRBJ2-5; 11 nucleotides match TRBD2. V was pared by 4 bases and J by 5 bases, with 6 bases of the junction left unmatched. The CDR3 is 15 residues long. Germline CDR1 and CDR2: SGHAT and FQNNGV. CDR3: CASSSLAGGLETQYF. For the CDR3, the DNA is TGTGCCAGCAGCTCCTTAGCGGGAGGGTTGGAGACCCAGTACTTC.

Details on this clone: The identical CDR3 is also encoded by other nucleotide sequences in the sample. J is TRBJ2-5 and V is TRBV29-1; D is unclear. The germline gives CDR1 SQVTM, CDR2 ANQGSEA. The CDR3 has 12 amino acids. Trimming removed 4 bases from V and 4 bases from J, with 10 bases in between. The CDR3 DNA reads as TGCAGCGTTGTCTCCGGGCGAGAGACCCAGTACTTC. The encoded protein is CSVVSGRETQYF.

The chain carries TRBV7-3 and TRBJ2-1; 10 bases agree with TRBD2. This CDR3 region has 14 residues. Trimming cost V 0 bases and J 9 bases; bases outside gene matches: 2. CDR1 is SGHTA, CDR2 FQGTGA, per germline. CDR3 coding DNA: TGTGCCAGCAGCTTAACGGGGACTAGCGCTGAGCAGTTCTTC. This codes for CASSLTGTSAEQFF.

This chain uses TRBV12-5 with TRBJ2-4; no firm D call. The CDR3 contains 15 residues. V was cut by 5 bases and J by 1 base, with 12 bases left in between. Germline V CDR1 and CDR2: LGHNT, FRNRAP. The CDR3 bases are TGTGCTAGTGGTCCAAAGGGTGCCGCCAAAAACATTCAGTACTTC. Amino acid sequence: CASGPKGAAKNIQYF.

The chain has TRBV7-9 and TRBJ1-4; 7 positions match TRBD1. CDR1 is SEHNR, CDR2 FQNEAQ, per germline (reference sequence). J lost 5 bases, V lost 5 bases, and 8 bases had no gene match. This CDR3 is 15 amino acids long. The DNA for the CDR3 is TGTGCCAGCAGCCCCCGACAGGGCTACAATGAAAAACTGTTTTTT. This gives the protein CASSPRQGYNEKLFF.

This sequence joins TRBV6-5 and TRBJ1-6, with 7 bases matching TRBD1. From germline, CDR1 is MNHEY and CDR2 SVGAGI. Unmatched junction bases numbered 11, after V lost 3 bases and J lost 9 bases. The CDR3 length is 16 residues. In DNA form, the CDR3 reads TGTGCCAGCAGTTATTCACCCAGGGGGTTAAGTTCACCCCTCCACTTT. Encoded protein: CASSYSPRGLSSPLHF.

V is TRBV6-4 and J is TRBJ2-2; perhaps D is TRBD1 or TRBD2 (5 bases each). V lost 10 bases and J 5 bases, leaving 23 bases between the germline ends. Germline assignment: CDR1 MRHNA and CDR2 SNTAGT. CDR3 length: 16 residues. In nucleotides, the CDR3 is TGTGCCATCCCGACGTCCGGGACGACGCGGACCGGGGAGCTGTTTTTT. Translation: CAIPTSGTTRTGELFF.

The gene calls are TRBV5-6 and TRBJ1-6, with a weak D call TRBD1 (5 bases). Per the germline V gene, CDR1 is SGHDT and CDR2 is YYEEEE. The CDR3 covers 15 residues. Trimming pared 4 bases from V and 4 bases from J, leaving 12 bases between. The CDR3 region is CASSRMGLYNSPLHF. CDR3 nucleotide sequence: TGTGCCAGCAGCCGAATGGGACTTTATAATTCACCCCTCCACTTT.

The genes are TRBV4-3 and TRBJ2-1, with no clear D. There are 18 residues in the CDR3. The germline V gene has CDR1 LGHNA and CDR2 YSLEER. V gave up 0 bases and J gave up 9 bases, with 24 bases separating them. The CDR3 DNA sequence: TGCGCCAGCAGCCAAGAATTTAGTAAGTTTGTCGAGGATGGTGAGCAGTTCTTC. It encodes CASSQEFSKFVEDGEQFF.

V is TRBV12-5 and J is TRBJ2-3; 10 nucleotides align to TRBD2. The length of the CDR3 is 16 residues. Unmatched junction bases numbered 5, after V lost 4 bases and J lost 1 base. Germline V gene data show CDR1 as LGHNT and CDR2 as FRNRAP. CDR3 coding DNA: TGTGCTAGTGGTTCAGGGACTAGCGCGGGCACAGATACGCAGTATTTT. Its protein is CASGSGTSAGTDTQYF.

The rearrangement uses TRBV10-3 and TRBJ1-5; no definite D call. Germline lookup yields CDR1 ENHRY and CDR2 SYGVKD. CDR3 length: 13 residues. V lost 6 bases to trimming and J lost 6 bases, with 12 bases between them. The DNA of the CDR3 is TGTGCCATCAGAGGGAACTCGGGTCAGCCCCAGCATTTT. It translates to CAIRGNSGQPQHF.

The V gene is TRBV3-1 (or the pseudogene TRBV3-2), the J gene TRBJ2-6; D is unresolved. The CDR3 spans 13 residues. Trimming shortened V by 8 bases and J by 2 bases, and 7 bases separated the two germline ends. Germline V gene data show CDR1 as LGHDT and CDR2 as YNNKEL (reference sequence). CDR3 loop: CASYLTGANVLTF. CDR3 DNA: TGTGCCAGCTACCTTACTGGGGCCAACGTCCTGACTTTC.